The 18 T cell receptor beta chains given below trace back to one sample, sequenced in a study of T cell changes during pregnancy in multiple sclerosis. Profiled with immunoSEQ multiplex PCR; TCRdb holds only in-frame clones, not every one. Counted here are more than 70,000 clones, 85% to 95% occurring once; the ten biggest clones make up over 2%. The sequences come from peripheral blood, collected before pregnancy. These receptors came from a female donor with multiple sclerosis, enrolled in a pregnancy study.

The chain's CDR3 is CASSLGDHGELFF. The DNA for the CDR3 is TGTGCCAGCAGCTTAGGAGATCACGGGGAGCTGTTTTTT. The chain links TRBV7-3 to TRBJ2-2; no reliable D call. The CDR3 runs to 13 residues. The V gene's germline CDR1 is SGHTA and CDR2 FQGTGA. Trimming shortened V by 2 bases and J by 7 bases, and 8 bases separated the two germline ends. Variable domain in full (rest from reference TRBV7-3 and TRBJ2-2): GAGVSQTPSNKVTEKGKYVELRCDPISGHTALYWYRQSLGQGPEFLIYFQGTGAADDSGLPNDRFFAVRPEGSVSTLKIQRTERGDSAVYLCASSLGDHGELFFGEGSRLTVL.

The genes are TRBV9 and TRBJ2-3; perhaps TRBD2 as D (6 bases). The CDR3 length is 15 residues. V lost 3 bases and J lost 6, with 17 bases in between. The germline gives CDR1 SGDLS, CDR2 YYNGEE. The CDR3 is CASSGEGGGWDTQYF. CDR3 nucleotide sequence: TGTGCCAGCAGCGGAGAGGGAGGCGGCTGGGATACGCAGTATTTT.

This clone was detected only once. The V gene is TRBV25-1, the J gene TRBJ2-1; TRBD1 aligns across 10 bases. The V gene's germline CDR1 is MGHDK and CDR2 SYGVNS. CDR3 size: 16 residues. With V trimmed by 5 bases and J by 6 bases, 10 bases remained unmatched. The CDR3, as DNA: TGTGCCAGCAGTAACAATGACAGGGGGCCATTCAATGAGCAGTTCTTC. The encoded protein is CASSNNDRGPFNEQFF.

This clone was detected only once. The chain links TRBV9 to TRBJ1-1; possible D gene TRBD1, 5 bases. Germline CDR1 is SGDLS and CDR2 is YYNGEE. The CDR3 length is 21 residues. V was cut by 4 bases and J by 0 bases, with 31 bases left in between. The CDR3 is CASSSGRQEGRSHLMNTEAFF. As DNA, the CDR3 is TGTGCCAGCAGCTCCGGGAGGCAGGAGGGACGGAGTCATCTTATGAACACTGAAGCTTTCTTT.

The chain links TRBV4-1 to TRBJ2-5; D is possibly TRBD1 (5 bases). The CDR3 contains 14 residues. Germline CDR1 MGHRA, CDR2 YSYEKL. The V end lost 0 bases, the J end lost 2 bases, and 7 bases lay between the germline ends. CDR3 DNA sequence: TGCGCCAGCAGCCAAGAACAGGATCAAGAGACCCAGTACTTC. As protein: CASSQEQDQETQYF.

Written as DNA, the CDR3 is TGTGCCAGCAGTGATCCCCGGTACGAGCAGTACTTC. Its protein is CASSDPRYEQYF. The gene calls are TRBV25-1 and TRBJ2-7, with no clear D. This CDR3 has 12 residues. Trimming pared 3 bases from V and 4 bases from J, leaving 7 bases between. The germline V gene encodes CDR1 MGHDK and CDR2 SYGVNS.

The V gene is TRBV19, the J gene TRBJ1-2; 7 bases align to TRBD1. Germline assignment: CDR1 LNHDA and CDR2 SQIVND (reference sequence). Trimming took 1 base from V and 4 from J; bases not matched to a gene: 3. The CDR3 is 14 residues long. This chain's CDR3 is CASSIVSGGYGYTF. The CDR3 nucleotides read TGTGCCAGTAGTATAGTTTCAGGGGGCTATGGCTACACCTTC.

V and J are TRBV6-1 and TRBJ1-2; a weak D match, TRBD1 (5 bases). Germline V gives CDR1 MNHNS, CDR2 SASEGT. V lost 4 bases to trimming and J lost 7 bases, with 13 bases between them. This CDR3 has 13 residues. The CDR3 sequence is CASSVQGRGGYTF. In nucleotides, the CDR3 is TGTGCCAGCAGTGTCCAGGGAAGGGGTGGCTACACCTTC.

This chain joins TRBV7-2 and TRBJ2-7, with 9 positions matching TRBD1. CDR3 length equals 15 residues. J gave up 3 bases and V 4 bases, and 7 bases lay outside the gene matches. Per the germline V gene, CDR1 is SGHTA and CDR2 is FQGNSA. CDR3 residues: CASSSPGTGIYEQYF. The CDR3 DNA sequence: TGTGCCAGCAGCTCTCCCGGGACAGGGATCTACGAGCAGTACTTC.

This clone has only one observation. This chain uses TRBV13 with TRBJ2-1; TRBD1 matches 10 bases. Trimming at V came to 4 bases and at J to 0 bases, leaving 3 bases not matched to a gene. CDR1 and CDR2 from the germline V gene are PRHDT and FYEKMQ (reference sequence). The CDR3 is 16 residues long. CDR3 sequence: CASSSRTGGSYNEQFF. The CDR3 DNA reads TGTGCCAGCAGCTCCCGGACAGGGGGCTCCTACAATGAGCAGTTCTTC.

This chain joins TRBV28 and TRBJ1-5, with 8 bases aligning to TRBD1. Germline assignment: CDR1 MDHEN and CDR2 SYDVKM. This CDR3 region has 17 residues. Losses at the gene ends were 6 bases for V and 6 bases for J; bases not matched to a gene: 16. CDR3 coding DNA: TGTGCCAGCAGGATCCCACAGGGGGACGTCCGGCGTCAGCCCCAGCATTTT. Translating gives CASRIPQGDVRRQPQHF.

The rearrangement links TRBV6-1 to TRBJ2-2; 7 bases line up with TRBD2. The CDR3 totals 15 residues. Germline CDR1 reads MNHNS; CDR2 reads SASEGT. Trimming at V came to 3 bases and at J to 4 bases, leaving 5 bases not matched to a gene. In nucleotides, the CDR3 is TGTGCCAGCAGTGATCTGGGGAGGGCCACCGGGGAGCTGTTTTTT. This encodes CASSDLGRATGELFF.

The chain combines TRBV7-9 with TRBJ1-1; D uncertain. V was clipped by 2 bases and J by 7 bases, with 14 bases between them. Germline-derived CDR1 and CDR2 are SEHNR and FQNEAQ (reference sequence). The CDR3 contains 14 residues. The CDR3: CASSLRELGLEAFF. The CDR3 coding sequence is TGTGCCAGCAGCTTAAGGGAGCTCGGGCTTGAAGCTTTCTTT.

The genes are TRBV7-2 and TRBJ1-3; 9 bases match TRBD1. CDR1 is SGHTA and CDR2 is FQGNSA in the germline V gene. The CDR3 covers 13 residues. Trimming took 7 bases from V and 5 from J; bases not matched to a gene: 3. CDR3 sequence (DNA): TGTGCCAGCATCGGGACAGGGCGAAACACCATATATTTT. As protein: CASIGTGRNTIYF.

The genes are TRBV4-3 and TRBJ1-1; 7 bases are a match to TRBD1. The V gene's germline CDR1 is LGHNA and CDR2 YSLEER. The CDR3 runs 15 residues. The V segment lost 0 bases and the J segment 3 bases; nucleotides outside the gene matches: 4. In DNA form, the CDR3 reads TGCGCCAGCAGCCAAGAGGAGGGGGCCTACACTGAAGCTTTCTTT. Amino acid sequence: CASSQEEGAYTEAFF.

Comment on this clone: At the DNA level, this CDR3 is encoded by other sequences in the same sample as well. The gene calls are TRBV19 and TRBJ1-4; 7 nucleotides agree with TRBD1. Germline CDR1 reads LNHDA; CDR2 reads SQIVND (reference sequence). Trimming took 5 bases from V and 8 from J; bases not matched to a gene: 8. This CDR3 has 14 amino acids. In DNA, the CDR3 is TGTGCCAGTAGTTCCCGACAGGGTATCGAAAAACTGTTTTTT. This gives the protein CASSSRQGIEKLFF.

V is TRBV29-1 and J is TRBJ2-5; the D gene is possibly TRBD2 (5 bases). With 4 bases removed from V and 5 bases from J, the gap between germline ends came to 11 bases. Germline assignment: CDR1 SQVTM and CDR2 ANQGSEA. This CDR3 is 12 amino acids long. The CDR3 bases are TGCAGCGTTGCTGAGGGAAGGGAGACCCAGTACTTC. It translates to CSVAEGRETQYF.

DNA for the CDR3: TGCGCCAGCAGCTTGGGACTAGCGGGGATCACAGATACGCAGTATTTT. Translating it yields CASSLGLAGITDTQYF. This chain joins TRBV5-1 and TRBJ2-3; 11 bases align to TRBD2. The V gene end was trimmed by 0 bases and the J gene end by 2 bases; junction bases not matched to a gene: 2. The CDR3 is made up of 16 amino acids. Germline CDR1 SGHRS, CDR2 YFSETQ.